Listed below are T cell receptor beta chains from one sample, sequenced in a study of T cell repertoires in cytomegalovirus infection. TCRdb re-analysed the reads in MiXCR, keeping a single row per CDR3 protein. The sample includes approximately 730,000 distinct CDR3 sequences, under 35% of them seen just once. These receptors are not linked to any known antigen. This specimen was cultured CD8+ T cells from PBMCs, taken from culture after CMV antigen stimulation. The source of these receptors is a human donor in good health (CMV status not recorded). Some clones in this sample may be carry-over from other donors' samples. The CDR3 runs from the conserved cysteine through the conserved F or W. The D gene is left open where the match is weak. Rows give clone size only sometimes, using once, few, many, or a class for an expanded clone.

V gene: TRBV6-1
clone size: -
J gene: TRBJ2-1
D gene: TRBD2
CDR3 protein: CASSESWIAGDGEQFF
CDR3 DNA: TGTGCCAGCAGTGAAAGTTGGATAGCGGGGGACGGGGAGCAGTTCTTC

V gene: TRBV24-1
clone size: few
J gene: TRBJ2-2
D gene: TRBD1
CDR3 protein: CATMGTDTGELFF
CDR3 DNA: TGTGCCACCATGGGGACAGACACCGGGGAGCTGTTTTTT

V gene: TRBV4-1
clone size: few
J gene: TRBJ2-2
D gene: -
CDR3 protein: CASSPVGGFGELFF
CDR3 DNA: TGCGCCAGCAGCCCTGTCGGCGGGTTCGGGGAGCTGTTTTTT

V gene: TRBV7-6
clone size: few
J gene: TRBJ2-7
D gene: TRBD1
CDR3 protein: CASSHGTGDYEQYF
CDR3 DNA: TGTGCCAGCAGCCATGGGACAGGGGACTACGAGCAGTACTTC

V gene: TRBV27
clone size: -
J gene: TRBJ2-1
D gene: -
CDR3 protein: CASSSEPRYNEQFF
CDR3 DNA: TGTGCCAGCAGTTCGGAACCTAGATACAATGAGCAGTTCTTC

V gene: TRBV7-9
clone size: few
J gene: TRBJ1-1
D gene: -
CDR3 protein: CASERRDTEAFF
CDR3 DNA: TGTGCCAGCGAAAGAAGAGACACTGAAGCTTTCTTT

V gene: TRBV6-6
clone size: -
J gene: TRBJ2-7
D gene: TRBD2
CDR3 protein: CASSYAGGLEDEQYF
CDR3 DNA: TGTGCCAGCAGTTACGCGGGGGGGCTTGAGGACGAGCAGTACTTC

V gene: TRBV6-6
clone size: -
J gene: TRBJ1-1
D gene: TRBD1
CDR3 protein: CASRLRDRVVMGTEAFF
CDR3 DNA: TGTGCCAGCAGATTACGGGACAGGGTTGTAATGGGCACTGAAGCTTTCTTT

V gene: TRBV24-1
clone size: -
J gene: TRBJ2-1
D gene: TRBD1
CDR3 protein: CATSGFTGGPTEQFF
CDR3 DNA: TGTGCCACCAGTGGGTTCACAGGGGGCCCAACCGAGCAGTTCTTC

V gene: TRBV15
clone size: -
J gene: TRBJ2-1
D gene: TRBD2
CDR3 protein: CATSAGGPDEQFF
CDR3 DNA: TGTGCCACCTCCGCGGGGGGGCCCGATGAGCAGTTCTTC

V gene: TRBV10-3
clone size: -
J gene: TRBJ2-2
D gene: TRBD2
CDR3 protein: CAIYVAGGRTGELFF
CDR3 DNA: TGTGCCATCTACGTAGCGGGGGGAAGGACCGGGGAGCTGTTTTTT

V gene: TRBV4-2
clone size: -
J gene: TRBJ1-5
D gene: TRBD1
CDR3 protein: CASSPNRDRKNQPQHF
CDR3 DNA: TGTGCCAGCAGCCCAAACCGGGACAGAAAAAATCAGCCCCAGCATTTT

V gene: TRBV7-6
clone size: few
J gene: TRBJ2-7
D gene: -
CDR3 protein: CASSPDGGVYEQYF
CDR3 DNA: TGTGCCAGCAGCCCGGACGGGGGCGTTTACGAGCAGTACTTC

V gene: TRBV19
clone size: -
J gene: TRBJ1-5
D gene: -
CDR3 protein: CASSPELTRGTQPQHF
CDR3 DNA: TGTGCCAGTAGTCCCGAACTAACCCGGGGCACTCAGCCCCAGCATTTT

V gene: TRBV5-6
clone size: -
J gene: TRBJ2-3
D gene: -
CDR3 protein: CASSFGYGGLDTQYF
CDR3 DNA: TGTGCCAGCAGCTTCGGGTACGGGGGCTTAGATACGCAGTATTTT

V gene: TRBV19
clone size: few
J gene: TRBJ1-2
D gene: -
CDR3 protein: CASSIAFLDWDQGGYTF
CDR3 DNA: TGTGCCAGTAGTATAGCCTTCCTCGACTGGGATCAGGGTGGCTACACCTTC

V gene: TRBV20-1
clone size: once
J gene: TRBJ1-4
D gene: TRBD1
CDR3 protein: CSATRTGTAQGEKLFF
CDR3 DNA: TGCAGTGCTACAAGGACAGGAACGGCGCAGGGTGAAAAACTGTTTTTT

V gene: TRBV7-2
clone size: few
J gene: TRBJ2-1
D gene: -
CDR3 protein: CASSFASPGVFNEQFF
CDR3 DNA: TGTGCCAGCAGCTTTGCGTCCCCGGGAGTATTCAATGAGCAGTTCTTC

V gene: TRBV20-1
clone size: -
J gene: TRBJ2-5
D gene: TRBD2
CDR3 protein: CSARDGPAGDLETQYF
CDR3 DNA: TGCAGTGCTAGAGATGGCCCAGCGGGGGATCTGGAGACCCAGTACTTC

V gene: TRBV5-1
clone size: few
J gene: TRBJ2-7
D gene: -
CDR3 protein: CASSFWVPSFREQYF
CDR3 DNA: TGCGCCAGCAGCTTTTGGGTCCCCTCTTTTCGGGAGCAGTACTTC

V gene: TRBV4-1
clone size: few
J gene: TRBJ1-1
D gene: -
CDR3 protein: CASSQDWLPANTEAFF
CDR3 DNA: TGCGCCAGCAGCCAAGATTGGTTACCAGCGAACACTGAAGCTTTCTTT

V gene: TRBV5-6
clone size: once
J gene: TRBJ1-2
D gene: -
CDR3 protein: CASSLAVKGVGGYTF
CDR3 DNA: TGTGCCAGCAGCTTGGCCGTTAAGGGAGTGGGCGGCTACACCTTC